This TCR beta chain emerged from a study of blood T cell repertoires in COVID-19. The data were produced by immunoSEQ multiplex PCR, yet TCRdb's version contains in-frame clones alone and is incomplete. The sample lists some 200,000 clones, approximately 80% occurring once. The table lists this clone with a few counts. The CDR3 is made up of 15 amino acids. V dropped 11 bases and J dropped 0 bases, with 17 bases sitting between them. Germline V gene sequence: CDR1 MNHNY, CDR2 SVGAGI (reference sequence). The chain recombines TRBV6-6 with TRBJ1-5; weak D call: TRBD1 (5 bases). The TCR comes from a woman aged 55-69 years with acute COVID-19. Source material: PBMCs or T cells enriched from blood (not recorded which). The CDR3 DNA follows: TGTGCCTGCTGGCCAGGGATCTTTAGCAATCAGCCCCAGCATTTT. This gives the protein CACWPGIFSNQPQHF.